Listed below are T cell receptor beta chains from one sample, sequenced in a study of cytomegalovirus exposure and HLA in healthy donors. Assay used: immunoSEQ multiplex PCR; TCRdb lists only in-frame clones, some missing. This table holds roughly 180,000 clones, about 80% found once. Sequencing input: PBMCs. These receptor sequences come from a man aged 35 to 55 in good health and CMV-seronegative. The CDR3 runs from the conserved cysteine through the conserved F or W. D genes are given only for firm matches. Clone size, where shown, is once, few, many, or a class for clones that have expanded.

CDR3: CASSSMTGSYGYTF; DNA: TGTGCCAGCAGCTCGATGACAGGGTCCTATGGCTACACCTTC; D: TRBD1; length: 14; J: TRBJ1-2; V: TRBV5-5; size: few
CDR3: CASSVQGGTEAFF; DNA: TGTGCCAGTAGTGTCCAGGGGGGTACTGAAGCTTTCTTT; D: TRBD1; length: 13; J: TRBJ1-1; V: TRBV19; size: -
CDR3: CASRTWTGAGGNTIYF; DNA: TGTGCCAGCAGAACCTGGACAGGGGCAGGAGGAAACACCATATATTTT; D: TRBD1; length: 16; J: TRBJ1-3; V: TRBV6-6; size: -
CDR3: CASRLRGAGANVLTF; DNA: TGTGCCAGCAGGCTCAGGGGGGCTGGGGCCAACGTCCTGACTTTC; D: -; length: 15; J: TRBJ2-6; V: TRBV5-6; size: -
CDR3: CASRVGDRYYEQYF; DNA: TGTGCCAGCAGGGTCGGGGACAGGTACTACGAGCAGTACTTC; D: TRBD1; length: 14; J: TRBJ2-7; V: TRBV28; size: -
CDR3: CASSLMGGFTDTQYF; DNA: TGTGCCAGCAGCTTAATGGGCGGGTTCACAGATACGCAGTATTTT; D: -; length: 15; J: TRBJ2-3; V: TRBV7-3; size: -
CDR3: CASSGLLQETQYF; DNA: TGCGCCAGCAGCGGACTCCTCCAAGAGACCCAGTACTTC; D: -; length: 13; J: TRBJ2-5; V: TRBV4-1; size: -
CDR3: CASSSIPGLGGEQYF; DNA: TGTGCCAGCAGTTCTATTCCGGGACTAGGTGGGGAGCAGTACTTC; D: TRBD2; length: 15; J: TRBJ2-7; V: TRBV2; size: -
CDR3: CASSQVRLTNTGELFF; DNA: TGTGCCAGCAGCCAAGTCCGACTGACGAACACCGGGGAGCTGTTTTTT; D: -; length: 16; J: TRBJ2-2; V: TRBV14; size: -
CDR3: CASSSSSGGANNEQYF; DNA: TGTGCCAGCAGCTCTTCTAGCGGGGGGGCCAACAACGAGCAGTACTTC; D: TRBD2; length: 16; J: TRBJ2-7; V: TRBV7-2; size: -
CDR3: CASSERTGGLNYGYTF; DNA: TGTGCCAGCAGTGAGAGGACAGGCGGTCTTAACTATGGCTACACCTTC; D: TRBD1; length: 16; J: TRBJ1-2; V: TRBV2; size: -
CDR3: CAGGRGTTEAFF; DNA: TGTGCCGGGGGTCGGGGGACTACTGAAGCTTTCTTT; D: -; length: 12; J: TRBJ1-1; V: TRBV6-1; size: -